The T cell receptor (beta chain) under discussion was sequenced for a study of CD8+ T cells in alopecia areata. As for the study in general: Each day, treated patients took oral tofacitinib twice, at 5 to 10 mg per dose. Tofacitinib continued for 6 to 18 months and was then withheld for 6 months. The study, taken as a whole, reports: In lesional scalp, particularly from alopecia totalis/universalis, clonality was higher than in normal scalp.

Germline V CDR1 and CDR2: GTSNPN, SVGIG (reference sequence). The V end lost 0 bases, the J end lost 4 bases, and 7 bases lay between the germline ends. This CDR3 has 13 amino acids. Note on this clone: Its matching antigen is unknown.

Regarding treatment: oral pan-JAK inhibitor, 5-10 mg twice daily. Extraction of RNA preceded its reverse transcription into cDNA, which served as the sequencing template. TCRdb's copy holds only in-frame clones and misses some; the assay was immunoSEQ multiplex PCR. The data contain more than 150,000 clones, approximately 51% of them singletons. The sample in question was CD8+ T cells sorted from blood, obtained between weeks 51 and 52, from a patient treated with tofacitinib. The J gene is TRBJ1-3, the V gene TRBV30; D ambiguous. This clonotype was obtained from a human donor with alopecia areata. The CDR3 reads CAWSVRQGNTIYF. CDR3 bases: TGTGCCTGGAGTGTACGTCAGGGAAACACCATATATTTT.